This T cell receptor (beta chain) was retrieved from a study of T cells after yellow fever vaccination. Via MiXCR, TCRdb re-called the 5' RACE reads, giving one row per CDR3 protein. The data show around 350,000 distinct CDR3 sequences, with 6% to 8% seen just once and approximately 16% held by the top ten. Germline V gene data show CDR1 as SGHTA and CDR2 as FQGTGA. J lost 8 bases, V lost 3 bases, and 4 bases had no gene match. The CDR3 consists of 14 residues. The input for sequencing was PBMCs, taken 5 days after the yellow fever booster vaccination. This TCR derives from a man under 40 who received the YFV17D yellow fever vaccine. The J gene is TRBJ2-1, the V gene TRBV7-3; TRBD2 aligns across 10 bases. The CDR3 coding sequence is TGTGCCAGCAGCTTCCTAGCGGGAGCTGATGAGCAGTTCTTC. Residues: CASSFLAGADEQFF.